Sequencing of this T cell receptor (beta chain) was carried out in a study of cytomegalovirus exposure and HLA in healthy donors. Whole-study context: An earlier analysis identified approximately 120 million unique TCR beta sequences in 150 million to 200 million T cells.

Everyone who donated was a healthy bone marrow donor. Details on this clone: Its matching antigen is unknown.

The PCR made use of 60 Vbeta and 13 Jbeta primers. Assay used: immunoSEQ multiplex PCR; TCRdb lists only in-frame clones, some missing. This sample's clone table lists more than 90,000 clones. Germline CDR1 and CDR2: LGHNT and FRNRAP. V dropped 7 bases and J dropped 7; count of bases not matched to a gene: 9. The CDR3 covers 14 residues. Findings and caveats of the study: Later on, an analysis found that several of the most significant clusters appeared to be linked to common viral pathogens, which included parvovirus B19. Later work associated roughly 15,000 TCR beta sequences with HLA alleles at 0.05 false discovery rate.

The V and J genes are TRBV12-5 and TRBJ2-7; TRBD1 matches at 11 bases. This clonotype was obtained from a man younger than 40 in good health and CMV-seronegative. Sequencing was performed on PBMCs. DNA for the CDR3: TGTGCTAGTGCCCCCGGACAGGGGGCTGGGGAGCAGTACTTC. Its protein is CASAPGQGAGEQYF.